The entry below describes one TCR beta chain. Its antigen is not known. The entry originates in a study of T cells after yellow fever vaccination. General study results and limits: Reappearance after the booster was observed for most primary-vaccination clones (96% CD4, over 70% CD8). Some clonotypes were seen in both the CD4 and the CD8 compartments. These made up a small share and likely arose from convergent recombination.

Trimming removed 11 bases from V and 3 bases from J, with 20 bases in between. Germline V gives CDR1 SGHAT, CDR2 FQNNGV. The CDR3 is 15 amino acids. TCRdb processed the 5' RACE reads anew with MiXCR; each CDR3 protein has one entry. The sample holds around 310,000 distinct CDR3 sequences, around 3.9% seen once. Sample: PBMCs, taken on the day of the yellow fever booster vaccination. The receptor's source is a man between 18 and 29 years old who received the YFV17D yellow fever vaccine. The chain links TRBV11-2 to TRBJ1-5; D is uncertain. The CDR3 DNA reads as TGTGCCCAGTCATGGGTTTTCCAATACAATCAGCCCCAGCATTTT. Translated, it gives CAQSWVFQYNQPQHF.